The 26 T cell receptor beta chains listed next were all sequenced from one sample in a study of blood T cell repertoires in COVID-19. Repertoires were generated with immunoSEQ multiplex PCR, while TCRdb's copy carries only in-frame clones and drops some. This repertoire shows approximately 170,000 clones, about 87% found once; its top ten account for around 3.5%. The sequencing sample was made of peripheral blood. The receptors stem from a man aged 18 to 29 with active or convalescent COVID-19.

This rearrangement joins TRBV5-5 to TRBJ2-5; TRBD2 might be the D (5 bases). From germline, CDR1 is SGHKS and CDR2 YYEKEE (reference sequence). The CDR3 loop spans 14 amino acids. V was clipped by 2 bases and J by 9 bases, with 17 bases between them. In DNA, the CDR3 is TGTGCCAGCAGCTTTCCATTGGACTCCCCGGCCCAGTACTTC. Amino acid sequence: CASSFPLDSPAQYF. Complete variable domain (other parts from reference TRBV5-5 and TRBJ2-5): DAGVTQSPTHLIKTRGQQVTLRCSPISGHKSVSWYQQVLGQGPQFIFQYYEKEERGRGNFPDRFSARQFPNYSSELNVNALLLGDSALYLCASSFPLDSPAQYFGPGTRLLVL.

The genes are TRBV11-2 and TRBJ1-4; D unclear. With 1 base removed from V and 8 bases from J, the gap between germline ends came to 11 bases. The CDR3 consists of 14 residues. CDR1 and CDR2 (germline): SGHAT, FQNNGV. CDR3 sequence (DNA): TGTGCCAGCAGCTTAGGGTGGGGAGGCGAAAAACTGTTTTTT. Its protein product is CASSLGWGGEKLFF.

This clone was counted once. The rearrangement uses TRBV10-2 and TRBJ2-2; TRBD1 aligns across 7 bases. The V segment lost 8 bases and the J segment 0 bases; nucleotides outside the gene matches: 6. CDR3 size: 15 residues. Germline CDR1 and CDR2: WSHSY and SAAADI. CDR3 region: CASFSGTANTGELFF. CDR3 DNA: TGCGCCAGCTTTTCCGGGACAGCGAACACCGGGGAGCTGTTTTTT.

This chain joins TRBV7-8 and TRBJ2-2, with TRBD1 matching over 10 bases. CDR1 is SGHVS, CDR2 FQNEAQ, per germline. Trimming at V came to 5 bases and at J to 5 bases, leaving 5 bases not matched to a gene. This CDR3 region has 15 residues. The CDR3 region has the DNA TGTGCCAGCAGCCATCGGACAGGGGGGACCGGGGAGCTGTTTTTT. Its translation is CASSHRTGGTGELFF.

The rearrangement links TRBV7-9 to TRBJ1-3, with TRBD1 matching over 7 bases. The CDR3 totals 15 residues. With 4 bases clipped from V and 0 bases from J, the junction kept 3 bases outside the gene matches. Germline V gene lookup returns CDR1 SEHNR and CDR2 FQNEAQ (reference sequence). The CDR3 DNA reads as TGTGCCAGCAGCTCGTGGGACAGCTCTGGAAACACCATATATTTT. The encoded protein is CASSSWDSSGNTIYF.

The chain combines TRBV7-2 with TRBJ1-2; weak D call: TRBD1 (5 bases). CDR1 is SGHTA and CDR2 is FQGNSA in the germline V gene. CDR3 size: 16 residues. Deletions cut 3 bases from V and 5 bases from J, with 19 bases between. For the CDR3, the DNA is TGTGCCAGCAGCTTCACCGGGGGACTTGGAGGTTATGGCTACACCTTC. Translated, it gives CASSFTGGLGGYGYTF.

The CDR3 loop is CASSRYRTGGTYEQYV. CDR3 bases: TGTGCCAGCAGTCGGTACCGGACAGGGGGGACCTACGAGCAGTACGTC. This chain joins TRBV21-1 and TRBJ2-7; the DNA was not used to check the table's D call, TRBD1. TRBV21-1 counts as a pseudogene. CDR3 length: 16 amino acids.

This sequence joins TRBV3-1 (or the pseudogene TRBV3-2) and TRBJ1-5; a weak D match, TRBD1 (6 bases). The CDR3 covers 13 residues. CDR1 is LGHDT, CDR2 YNNKEL, per germline (reference sequence). The V end lost 6 bases, the J end lost 3 bases, and 9 bases lay between the germline ends. CDR3 region: CASSGQYNQPQHF. Here the CDR3 DNA reads TGTGCCAGCAGTGGACAGTACAATCAGCCCCAGCATTTT.

The gene calls are TRBV10-3 and TRBJ2-5; 10 bases line up with TRBD1. The CDR3 is made up of 15 amino acids. V shed 11 bases, J shed 4 bases, and the junction held 13 bases outside the gene matches. Germline values: CDR1 ENHRY, CDR2 SYGVKD. The CDR3 region has the DNA TGTGCCGCGAACCCGGGACAGGGGTATCGAGAGACCCAGTACTTC. Its translation is CAANPGQGYRETQYF.

Notes on this clone: A read error may produce the germline difference seen at one junction end. V is TRBV6-5 and J is TRBJ1-1; possibly TRBD1 for D (6 bases). The CDR3 totals 14 residues. The germline V gene encodes CDR1 MNHEY and CDR2 SVGAGI. The CDR3 region has the DNA TGTGCCGGCAGTTCCCAGACAGGGAACACTGAAGCTTTCTTT. Amino acids: CAGSSQTGNTEAFF.

This clone showed up just a few times. The chain carries TRBV7-9 and TRBJ1-1; D not resolved. CDR3 length: 15 amino acids. Trimming stripped 2 bases from V and 1 base from J, with 11 bases between. In germline, CDR1 is SEHNR, CDR2 FQNEAQ (reference sequence). As DNA, the CDR3 is TGTGCCAGCAGCTTACTCGGTTTGAAGAACACTGAAGCTTTCTTT. The encoded protein is CASSLLGLKNTEAFF.

This chain uses TRBV6-6 with TRBJ1-3, with TRBD1 as a possible D gene (5 bases). V lost 5 bases and J 0 bases, leaving 11 bases between the germline ends. The CDR3 length is 15 residues. Germline loops: CDR1 MNHNY, CDR2 SVGAGI (reference sequence). This CDR3 reads CASSTHQGSGNTIYF. As DNA, the CDR3 is TGTGCCAGCAGTACCCATCAGGGCTCTGGAAACACCATATATTTT.

The chain has TRBV28 and TRBJ2-1; TRBD1 aligns across 9 bases. Germline values: CDR1 MDHEN, CDR2 SYDVKM. Trimming took 10 bases from V and 6 from J; bases not matched to a gene: 7. The CDR3 length is 13 residues. The CDR3, as DNA: TGTGCCACCGGGACAGGGACCGTCAATGAGCAGTTCTTC. This sequence encodes CATGTGTVNEQFF. Full variable domain (rest looked up from reference TRBV28 and TRBJ2-1): DVKVTQSSRYLVKRTGEKVFLECVQDMDHENMFWYRQDPGLGLRLIYFSYDVKMKEKGDIPEGYSVSREKKERFSLILESASTNQTSMYLCATGTGTVNEQFFGPGTRLTVL.

This clone was seen once. This CDR3 is CASSLIGAGGRNGQPQHF. The CDR3 DNA follows: TGTGCCAGCAGTTTAATTGGGGCAGGGGGGAGGAATGGCCAGCCCCAGCATTTT. The chain recombines TRBV28 with TRBJ1-5, with TRBD1 matching 7 bases. Germline V gene data show CDR1 as MDHEN and CDR2 as SYDVKM. Trimming cost V 2 bases and J 7 bases; bases outside gene matches: 17. This CDR3 is built from 18 residues.

The V and J genes are TRBV12-3 or TRBV12-4 and TRBJ1-1, with TRBD1 as a possible D gene (5 bases). Deletions cut 3 bases from V and 4 bases from J, with 9 bases between. The CDR3 sequence is 13 residues long. CDR3 amino acids: CASSLWGGTEAFF. The CDR3 DNA reads as TGTGCCAGCAGTTTGTGGGGGGGCACTGAAGCTTTCTTT.

The chain uses TRBV28 and TRBJ1-5; D gene ambiguous. Trimming took off 6 bases at V and 0 bases at J, with 12 bases between the two ends. The CDR3 consists of 15 residues. Per the germline V gene, CDR1 is MDHEN and CDR2 is SYDVKM. CDR3 sequence reads: CASREDGSSNQPQHF. The CDR3 nucleotides read TGTGCCAGCAGAGAAGACGGGTCTAGCAATCAGCCCCAGCATTTT.

V gene TRBV24-1 combines with J gene TRBJ2-2; D gene ambiguous. CDR3 size: 13 residues. The germline V gene encodes CDR1 KGHDR and CDR2 SFDVKD. The ends were cut back, 6 bases at V and 5 bases at J, with 9 bases in the middle. CDR3 in amino acids: CATSMRKTGELFF. The CDR3, as DNA: TGTGCCACCAGTATGAGGAAGACCGGGGAGCTGTTTTTT.

J is TRBJ1-1 and V is TRBV11-3; tentative D call: TRBD1 (6 bases). Germline-derived CDR1 and CDR2 are SGHNT and YENEEA. V lost 5 bases, J lost 0 bases, and 10 bases lay in between. This CDR3 comprises 14 residues. CDR3: CASSPRTVNTEAFF. CDR3 DNA: TGTGCCAGCAGCCCCCGGACAGTGAACACTGAAGCTTTCTTT.

This clone was counted only a few times. The chain is built from TRBV7-3 and TRBJ2-1; the D gene is possibly TRBD2 (6 bases). Trimming took 5 bases from V and 10 from J, leaving 9 bases between them. The CDR3 has 11 residues. Germline CDR1 SGHTA, CDR2 FQGTGA. The CDR3 spells CASSAGGEQFF. Written as DNA, the CDR3 is TGTGCCAGCAGCGCCGGAGGGGAGCAGTTCTTC.

V and J are TRBV24-1 and TRBJ2-1; 9 bases align to TRBD1. The CDR3 has 17 amino acids. Unmatched junction bases numbered 6, after V lost 0 bases and J lost 4 bases. The V gene's germline CDR1 is KGHDR and CDR2 SFDVKD. CDR3 residues: CATSDLRSDRGYNEQFF. The CDR3 coding sequence is TGTGCCACCAGTGATTTGCGATCGGACAGGGGTTACAATGAGCAGTTCTTC.

The chain combines TRBV6-6 with TRBJ1-2; D is ambiguous. This CDR3 has 13 residues. The germline CDR1 and CDR2 sequences are MNHNY and SVGAGI (reference sequence). V was pared by 5 bases and J by 3 bases, with 10 bases between. CDR3 DNA: TGTGCCAGCAGTCCCGGTCTAGACTATGGCTACACCTTC. Translated, it gives CASSPGLDYGYTF.

The rearrangement uses TRBV24-1 and TRBJ2-5, with a tentative D call TRBD1 (6 bases). CDR1 is KGHDR, CDR2 SFDVKD, per germline. V lost 4 bases to trimming and J lost 1 base, with 9 bases between them. This CDR3 region has 14 residues. The CDR3 bases are TGTGCCACCAGTGACCAGGGGATCCAAGAGACCCAGTACTTC. Translated, it gives CATSDQGIQETQYF.

V usage is TRBV6-5 and J usage is TRBJ2-7, with a possible D match to TRBD1 (5 bases). The CDR3 is made up of 16 amino acids. V lost 2 bases and J 7 bases, leaving 21 bases between the germline ends. CDR1 and CDR2 from the germline V gene are MNHEY and SVGAGI. Here the CDR3 DNA reads TGTGCCAGCAGTTACCGTCCCAGGGATGGGCTGAGGGAGCAGTACTTC. Translating it yields CASSYRPRDGLREQYF.

The V and J genes are TRBV2 and TRBJ1-2, with a tentative D call TRBD1 (5 bases). The CDR3 runs to 14 residues. Trimming pared 7 bases from V and 4 bases from J, leaving 16 bases between. Germline V gives CDR1 SNHLY, CDR2 FYNNEI. The DNA of the CDR3 is TGTGCCAGCAACCTCGCCCAGGGCGGCTATGGCTACACCTTC. Translated, it gives CASNLAQGGYGYTF.

This chain uses TRBV14 with TRBJ1-2; D is possibly TRBD1 (5 bases). Germline CDR1 reads SGHDN; CDR2 reads FVKESK. V was trimmed by 5 bases and J by 6 bases, leaving 13 bases between them. The CDR3 is made up of 13 amino acids. Here the CDR3 DNA reads TGTGCCAGCAGCTTGTCCAGGGCAAATGGCTACACCTTC. Amino acid sequence: CASSLSRANGYTF.

The chain employs TRBV11-3 and TRBJ2-7, with 8 bases matching TRBD2. CDR3 length: 14 amino acids. J lost 0 bases, V lost 5 bases, and 3 bases had no gene match. From germline, CDR1 is SGHNT and CDR2 YENEEA. The CDR3 coding sequence is TGTGCCAGCAGCCCCAGCGGGAGCTCCTACGAGCAGTACTTC. Its translation is CASSPSGSSYEQYF.